This T cell receptor beta chain was retrieved from a study of regulatory T cells in long-lasting Graves disease. Described time point: newly diagnosed GD, antithyroid drugs for less than 3 months. The TCR library was made from RNA that had been extracted from PBMCs in TRIzol. This clonotype was counted only a few times. iRepertoire HTBI primers and Arm-PCR of CDR3 regions built TCR beta libraries. TCRdb recomputed calls from the multiplex PCR reads with MiXCR, one row per CDR3 protein. Of 350,000 to 450,000 distinct CDR3 sequences listed, about 12% were seen once; the top ten hold 18%. This CDR3 comprises 16 residues. Trimming left V 6 bases short and J 3 bases short, with 21 bases between. Germline CDR1 reads MNHEY; CDR2 reads SMNVEV (reference sequence). These data also formed part of another study, on T cells in Graves' hyperthyroidism and ophthalmopathy. From that study: When the TCR CDR3 underwent first-round RT-PCR, the HTBI primer set was used.

The sequencing used peripheral blood mononuclear cells (PBMCs), collected at new diagnosis, from a patient treated with antithyroid drugs. This chain links TRBV27 with TRBJ2-7; D is unclear. The sequence was collected from a woman aged 18-29 years with Graves disease. The CDR3 region is CASSLSAASSNYEQYF. CDR3 in DNA: TGTGCCAGCAGCCTTAGTGCCGCTTCTTCAAACTACGAGCAGTACTTC.